The clone carrying this T cell receptor (beta chain) was detected once. This specimen belongs to a study of T cell changes during pregnancy in multiple sclerosis. CDR1 DFQATT and CDR2 SNEGSKA come from the germline V gene (reference sequence). This CDR3 is built from 11 residues. The V end was cut by 6 bases, the J end by 5 bases, with 10 bases between. TCRdb keeps only in-frame clones here, not all; method: immunoSEQ multiplex PCR. This table holds fewer than 45,000 clones, roughly 93% found once. Sequences were derived from peripheral blood, sampled in the second trimester of pregnancy. The TCR was taken from a female donor in good health, enrolled as a control in a pregnancy study. The chain has TRBV20-1 and TRBJ1-2; no firm D call. The CDR3 DNA reads TGCAGTGCATTCCGCGCTTATGGCTACACCTTC. This encodes CSAFRAYGYTF.